A single sample is the source of the 24 T cell receptor beta chains below, sequenced in a study of PD-1 blockade in classical Hodgkin lymphoma. Time point indicated: cycle 4 day 1 (C4D1), after 5 to 7 weeks of nivolumab. Autologous stem cell transplantation was followed by relapse in every patient, and brentuximab vedotin exposure varied. Method: immunoSEQ multiplex PCR; TCRdb's copy keeps in-frame clones and lacks some. The sample yields nearly 50,000 clones, around 74% seen once. Source: peripheral blood mononuclear cells (PBMCs), taken before the fourth cycle of nivolumab. These receptor sequences come from a human donor with classical Hodgkin lymphoma.

The chain links TRBV6-1 to TRBJ2-5; D gene uncertain. V lost 4 bases to trimming and J lost 7 bases, with 19 bases between them. The CDR3 runs 15 residues. From germline, CDR1 is MNHNS and CDR2 SASEGT. CDR3 sequence (DNA): TGTGCCAGCAGTGTGACCCGGCCGGGCTGGGGGACCCAGTACTTC. It encodes CASSVTRPGWGTQYF.

V usage is TRBV6-1 and J usage is TRBJ2-3; tentatively, D is TRBD2 (6 bases). Germline CDR1 is MNHNS and CDR2 is SASEGT. Trimming cost V 3 bases and J 9 bases, with 10 bases left between them. This CDR3 has 12 amino acids. The CDR3 sequence is CASSEGGLTQYF. CDR3 in DNA: TGTGCCAGCAGTGAGGGGGGACTCACGCAGTATTTT.

V and J are TRBV5-4 and TRBJ1-2; D is perhaps TRBD1 (5 bases). This CDR3 contains 14 residues. Trimming took off 0 bases at V and 6 bases at J, with 12 bases between the two ends. From germline, CDR1 is SGHNT and CDR2 YYREEE (reference sequence). The CDR3 region is CASSLEGPRDGYTF. CDR3 nucleotide sequence: TGTGCCAGCAGCTTGGAGGGGCCCAGGGATGGCTACACCTTC.

This clone was picked up a small number of times. The chain employs TRBV10-2 and TRBJ1-5; D unclear. This CDR3 has 13 amino acids. V was shortened by 7 bases and J by 3 bases, with 10 bases between the two germline ends. CDR1 is WSHSY and CDR2 is SAAADI in the germline V gene. The CDR3 protein is CASKVNINQPQHF. The CDR3 DNA follows: TGCGCCAGCAAAGTGAACATCAATCAGCCCCAGCATTTT.

This rearrangement joins TRBV5-1 to TRBJ2-6; D remains ambiguous. This CDR3 has 15 residues. Per the germline V gene, CDR1 is SGHRS and CDR2 is YFSETQ. V dropped 4 bases and J dropped 0 bases, with 8 bases sitting between them. DNA of the CDR3: TGCGCCAGCAGCCCCCGCCCCTCTGGGGCCAACGTCCTGACTTTC. As protein: CASSPRPSGANVLTF.

The V and J genes are TRBV11-3 and TRBJ1-3; the D gene is possibly TRBD1 (5 bases). CDR1 and CDR2 (germline): SGHNT, YENEEA. The CDR3 covers 15 residues. V shed 2 bases and J shed 1 base, with 9 bases lying between them. The CDR3 reads CASSLYRPSGNTIYF. CDR3 in DNA: TGTGCCAGCAGCTTATACAGGCCATCTGGAAACACCATATATTTT.

This clone was recorded a few times. The chain uses TRBV19 and TRBJ2-3, with D possibly called TRBD1 or TRBD2 (6 bases each). V was pared by 6 bases and J by 7 bases, with 17 bases between. Germline lookup yields CDR1 LNHDA and CDR2 SQIVND (reference sequence). The CDR3 loop spans 14 amino acids. The chain's CDR3 is CASRRGEIPNTQYF. The CDR3 DNA reads TGTGCCAGTAGGAGGGGGGAAATTCCTAATACGCAGTATTTT.

This clone turned up a few times. The rearrangement joins TRBV6-5 to TRBJ2-7; no clear D gene. V gave up 5 bases and J gave up 3 bases, with 11 bases separating them. The CDR3 has 13 amino acids. Germline CDR1 is MNHEY and CDR2 is SVGAGI. The CDR3 loop is CASSPAGDYEQYF. DNA for the CDR3: TGTGCCAGCAGTCCCGCAGGCGACTACGAGCAGTACTTC.

The chain couples TRBV19 to TRBJ2-1; TRBD2 agrees at 10 bases. Germline CDR1 LNHDA, CDR2 SQIVND (reference sequence). The V and J ends lost 7 bases and 4 bases, in that order; junction bases with no gene match: 10. The CDR3 extends over 16 amino acids. CDR3 DNA: TGTGCCAGTATCCCGGGTCGGACTAGCGGTTACAATGAGCAGTTCTTC. Protein sequence: CASIPGRTSGYNEQFF.

In its sample, this clone ranks as large. The CDR3 loop is CASSLFTSRGYYEQYF. The CDR3 nucleotides are TGTGCCAGCAGTTTATTCACATCACGCGGGTACTACGAGCAGTACTTC. The chain uses TRBV28 and TRBJ2-7; a possible D gene is TRBD2 (5 bases). V was trimmed by 1 base and J by 3 bases, leaving 16 bases between them. The CDR3 loop spans 16 amino acids. The germline V gene encodes CDR1 MDHEN and CDR2 SYDVKM.

The rearrangement links TRBV6-6 to TRBJ1-1; TRBD1 matches at 9 bases. Germline-derived CDR1 and CDR2 are MNHNY and SVGAGI (reference sequence). V shed 6 bases, J shed 4 bases, and the junction held 6 bases outside the gene matches. CDR3 length: 14 residues. The CDR3: CASRPGQGSTEAFF. Written as DNA, the CDR3 is TGTGCCAGCAGACCGGGACAGGGATCCACTGAAGCTTTCTTT.

This clone was seen a handful of times. Other nucleotide sequences in the sample specify the same CDR3. This chain connects TRBV21-1 to TRBJ2-7; TRBD1, the D gene given by the table, was not confirmed from the DNA. TRBV21-1 is a pseudogene. The CDR3 has 14 amino acids. The CDR3, as DNA: TGTGCCAGCAGCAAGGACAGGGTCCCCTACGAGCAGTACTTC. Its translation is CASSKDRVPYEQYF.

The chain carries TRBV19 and TRBJ1-5; no reliable D call. CDR1 is LNHDA and CDR2 is SQIVND in the germline V gene (reference sequence). This CDR3 has 15 residues. Trimming removed 1 base at V and 2 bases at J, with 9 bases between. CDR3 loop: CASSIGLRGNQPQHF. The CDR3 DNA reads TGTGCCAGTAGTATAGGACTGAGGGGCAATCAGCCCCAGCATTTT.

The gene calls are TRBV7-9 and TRBJ1-2; no firm D call. Trimming pared 5 bases from V and 6 bases from J, leaving 19 bases between. CDR3 length: 15 amino acids. The V gene's germline CDR1 is SEHNR and CDR2 FQNEAQ (reference sequence). The CDR3 region is CASSLFTLQKDGYTF. In DNA form, the CDR3 reads TGTGCCAGCAGCCTATTTACCCTCCAAAAGGATGGCTACACCTTC.

The chain is built from TRBV2 and TRBJ1-2; a possible D gene is TRBD1 (6 bases). Germline V gives CDR1 SNHLY, CDR2 FYNNEI. Trimming pared 6 bases from V and 10 bases from J, leaving 18 bases between. The CDR3 has 13 amino acids. CDR3 sequence (DNA): TGTGCCAGCAGACAGGGTCTGACGATCCACTACACCTTC. Its protein is CASRQGLTIHYTF. The full variable domain, in which reference TRBV2 and TRBJ1-2 provide the parts outside the CDR3, is EPEVTQTPSHQVTQMGQEVILRCVPISNHLYFYWYRQILGQKVEFLVSFYNNEISEKSEIFDDQFSVERPDGSNFTLKIRSTKLEDSAMYFCASRQGLTIHYTFGSGTRLTVV.

The chain couples TRBV19 to TRBJ1-1; D remains unclear. The CDR3 loop spans 14 amino acids. Trimming removed 2 bases at V and 6 bases at J, with 13 bases between. The V gene's germline CDR1 is LNHDA and CDR2 SQIVND (reference sequence). This CDR3 reads CASSIPTATAEAFF. The CDR3, as DNA: TGTGCCAGTAGTATACCCACAGCAACAGCTGAAGCTTTCTTT.

This rearrangement joins TRBV28 to TRBJ1-4, with no clear D. Germline lookup yields CDR1 MDHEN and CDR2 SYDVKM. V was shortened by 6 bases and J by 6 bases, with 11 bases between the two germline ends. The CDR3 contains 13 residues. The CDR3 DNA reads as TGTGCCAGCAGGTTAGATTTCGATGAAAAACTGTTTTTT. It encodes CASRLDFDEKLFF.

The chain uses TRBV28 and TRBJ2-1; either TRBD1 or TRBD2 may fit D (5 bases each). This CDR3 has 15 amino acids. Looked up from germline, CDR1 is MDHEN and CDR2 is SYDVKM. Deletions cut 1 base from V and 10 bases from J, with 17 bases between. The CDR3 reads CASSLLWDGGTEQFF. The CDR3, as DNA: TGTGCCAGCAGTTTATTATGGGATGGGGGTACCGAGCAGTTCTTC.

The chain carries TRBV7-9 and TRBJ2-5; D is perhaps TRBD2 (6 bases). Trimming took off 2 bases at V and 5 bases at J, with 15 bases between the two ends. The germline V gene encodes CDR1 SEHNR and CDR2 FQNEAQ (reference sequence). The CDR3 totals 15 residues. CDR3 DNA: TGTGCCAGCAGCTTACTCGCGGGGCCTTTGGAGACCCAGTACTTC. Translating gives CASSLLAGPLETQYF.

The chain's CDR3 is CASSPREGYTEAFF. The DNA of the CDR3 is TGTGCCAGCAGCCCGCGGGAGGGATACACTGAAGCTTTCTTT. The rearrangement links TRBV7-8 to TRBJ1-1; D call uncertain. CDR3 size: 14 residues. Germline-derived CDR1 and CDR2 are SGHVS and FQNEAQ. Between the trimmed V and J ends, which lost 5 bases and 3 bases, there was a span of 13 bases.

This chain joins TRBV28 and TRBJ2-7, with 7 nucleotides matching TRBD1. V lost 5 bases and J lost 4; bases outside the gene matches: 5. The length of the CDR3 is 13 residues. Germline CDR1 and CDR2: MDHEN and SYDVKM. In DNA, the CDR3 is TGTGCCAGCAGTCAGGGGGAGCCTTACGAGCAGTACTTC. Its translation is CASSQGEPYEQYF.

This chain connects TRBV4-3 to TRBJ2-3; 12 bases fit TRBD2. Germline V gives CDR1 LGHNA, CDR2 YSLEER. V was clipped by 4 bases and J by 5 bases; unmatched bases: 4. CDR3 length: 15 residues. The CDR3 bases are TGCGCCAGCAGCCGACTAGCGGGAGCAGAAGATACGCAGTATTTT. Translating gives CASSRLAGAEDTQYF.

The chain links TRBV27 to TRBJ2-7; TRBD2 matches 13 bases. Per germline, CDR1 MNHEY and CDR2 SMNVEV (reference sequence). Trimming took 5 bases from V and 4 from J; bases not matched to a gene: 8. CDR3 size: 16 residues. The CDR3 spells CASSRQGTSGNYEQYF. Written as DNA, the CDR3 is TGTGCCAGCAGTCGCCAGGGGACTAGCGGGAATTACGAGCAGTACTTC.

The J gene is TRBJ2-3, the V gene TRBV11-3; D is unclear. Germline-derived CDR1 and CDR2 are SGHNT and YENEEA. The germline V and J ends were trimmed by 1 base and 2 bases, with 4 bases remaining between them. This CDR3 region has 13 residues. CDR3 DNA sequence: TGTGCCAGCAGCTTAGTATACACAGATACGCAGTATTTT. The encoded protein is CASSLVYTDTQYF.